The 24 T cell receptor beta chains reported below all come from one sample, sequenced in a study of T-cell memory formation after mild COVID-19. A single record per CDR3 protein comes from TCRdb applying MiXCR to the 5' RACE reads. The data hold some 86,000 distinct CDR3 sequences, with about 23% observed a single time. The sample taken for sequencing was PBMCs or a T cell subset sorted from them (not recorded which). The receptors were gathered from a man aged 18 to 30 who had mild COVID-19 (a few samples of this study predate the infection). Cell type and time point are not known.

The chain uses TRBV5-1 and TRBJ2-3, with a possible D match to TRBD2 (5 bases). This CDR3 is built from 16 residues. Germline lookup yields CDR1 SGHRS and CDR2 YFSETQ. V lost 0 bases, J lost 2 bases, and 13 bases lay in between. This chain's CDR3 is CASSLVPVANTDTQYF. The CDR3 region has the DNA TGCGCCAGCAGCTTGGTTCCAGTAGCGAACACAGATACGCAGTATTTT.

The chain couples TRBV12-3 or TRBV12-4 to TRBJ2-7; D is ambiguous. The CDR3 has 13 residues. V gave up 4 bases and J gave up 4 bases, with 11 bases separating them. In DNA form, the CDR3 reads TGTGCCAGCAGTTACACGCTGGGGTACGAGCAGTACGTC. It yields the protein CASSYTLGYEQYV.

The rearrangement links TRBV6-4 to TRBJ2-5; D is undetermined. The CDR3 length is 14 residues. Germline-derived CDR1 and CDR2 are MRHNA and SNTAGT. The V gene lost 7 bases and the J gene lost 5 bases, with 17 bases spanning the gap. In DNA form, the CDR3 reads TGTGCCAGCACCGGCAGAAGTACCTCTGAGACCCAGTACTTC. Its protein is CASTGRSTSETQYF.

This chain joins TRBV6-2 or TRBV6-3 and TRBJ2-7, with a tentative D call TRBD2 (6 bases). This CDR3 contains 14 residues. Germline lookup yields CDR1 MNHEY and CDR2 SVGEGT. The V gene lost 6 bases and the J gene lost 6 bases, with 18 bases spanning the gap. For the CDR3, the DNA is TGTGCCAGCAGAATTCAAACGGGGGATACCGAGCAGTACTTC. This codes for CASRIQTGDTEQYF.

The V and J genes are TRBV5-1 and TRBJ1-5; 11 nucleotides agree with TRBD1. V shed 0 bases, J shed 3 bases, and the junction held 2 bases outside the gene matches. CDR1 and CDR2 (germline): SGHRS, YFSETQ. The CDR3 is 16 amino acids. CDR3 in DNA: TGCGCCAGCAGCTTGGGGACAGGGGGCGTCAATCAGCCCCAGCATTTT. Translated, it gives CASSLGTGGVNQPQHF.

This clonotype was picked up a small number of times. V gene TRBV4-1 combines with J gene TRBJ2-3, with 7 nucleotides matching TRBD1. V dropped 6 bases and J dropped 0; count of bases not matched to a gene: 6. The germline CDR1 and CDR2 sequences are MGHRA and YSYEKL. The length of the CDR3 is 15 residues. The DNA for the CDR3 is TGCGCCAGCAGAGTTGGGACAGCTAGCACAGATACGCAGTATTTT. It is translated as CASRVGTASTDTQYF.

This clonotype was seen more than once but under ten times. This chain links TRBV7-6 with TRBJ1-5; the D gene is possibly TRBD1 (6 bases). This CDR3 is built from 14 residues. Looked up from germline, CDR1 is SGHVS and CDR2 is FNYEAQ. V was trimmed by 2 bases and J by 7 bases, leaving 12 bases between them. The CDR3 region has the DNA TGTGCCAGCAGCTTATACGGGGGCGGCCAGCCCCAGCATTTT. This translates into CASSLYGGGQPQHF. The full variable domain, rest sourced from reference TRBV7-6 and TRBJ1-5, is GAGVSQSPRYKVTKRGQDVALRCDPISGHVSLYWYRQALGQGPEFLTYFNYEAQQDKSGLPNDRFSAERPEGSISTLTIQRTEQRDSAMYRCASSLYGGGQPQHFGDGTRLSIL.

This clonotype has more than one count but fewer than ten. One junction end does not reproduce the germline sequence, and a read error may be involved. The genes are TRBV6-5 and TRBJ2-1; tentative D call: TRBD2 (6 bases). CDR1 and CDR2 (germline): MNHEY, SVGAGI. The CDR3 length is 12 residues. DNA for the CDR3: TGTGCCAGCAGTTTAAGCGGAGGGACTTTTACCTTC. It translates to CASSLSGGTFTF.

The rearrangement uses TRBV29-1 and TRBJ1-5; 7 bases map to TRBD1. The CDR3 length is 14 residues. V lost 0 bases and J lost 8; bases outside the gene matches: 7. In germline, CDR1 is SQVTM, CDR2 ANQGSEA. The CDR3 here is CSVEDGSGGEPQHF. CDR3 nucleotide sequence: TGCAGCGTTGAAGATGGGTCAGGGGGGGAGCCCCAGCATTTT.

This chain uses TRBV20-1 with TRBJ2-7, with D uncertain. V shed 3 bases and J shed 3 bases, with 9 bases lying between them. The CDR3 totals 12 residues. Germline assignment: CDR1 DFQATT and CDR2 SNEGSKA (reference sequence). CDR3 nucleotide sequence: TGCAGTGCTAGGGGCAGCTTCTACGAGCAGTACTTC. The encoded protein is CSARGSFYEQYF.

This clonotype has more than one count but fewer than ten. The CDR3 spells CASSLDWAATTDTQYF. CDR3 in DNA: TGCGCCAGCAGCTTGGATTGGGCCGCTACCACAGATACGCAGTATTTT. The V call is TRBV5-1, the J call TRBJ2-3; no definite D call. Germline CDR1 is SGHRS and CDR2 is YFSETQ. V was shortened by 0 bases and J by 2 bases, with 13 bases between the two germline ends. This CDR3 has 16 amino acids.

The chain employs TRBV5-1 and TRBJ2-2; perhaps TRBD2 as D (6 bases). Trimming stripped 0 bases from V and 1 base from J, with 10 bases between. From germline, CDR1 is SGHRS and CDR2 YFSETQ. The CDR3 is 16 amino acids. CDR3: CASSLEGGVNTGELFF. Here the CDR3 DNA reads TGCGCCAGCAGCTTGGAAGGCGGGGTGAACACCGGGGAGCTGTTTTTT.

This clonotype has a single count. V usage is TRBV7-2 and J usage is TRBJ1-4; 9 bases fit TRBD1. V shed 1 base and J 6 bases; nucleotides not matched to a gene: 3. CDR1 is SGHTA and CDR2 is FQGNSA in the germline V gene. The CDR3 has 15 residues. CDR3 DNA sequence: TGTGCCAGCAGCTTAGGGGACAGGGTGGATGAAAAACTGTTTTTT. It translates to CASSLGDRVDEKLFF.

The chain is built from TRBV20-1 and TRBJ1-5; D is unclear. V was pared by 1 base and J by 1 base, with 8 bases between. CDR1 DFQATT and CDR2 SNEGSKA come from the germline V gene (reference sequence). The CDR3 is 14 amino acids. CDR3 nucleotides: TGCAGTGCTAGAGCCCCGGAGAGCAATCAGCCCCAGCATTTT. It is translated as CSARAPESNQPQHF.

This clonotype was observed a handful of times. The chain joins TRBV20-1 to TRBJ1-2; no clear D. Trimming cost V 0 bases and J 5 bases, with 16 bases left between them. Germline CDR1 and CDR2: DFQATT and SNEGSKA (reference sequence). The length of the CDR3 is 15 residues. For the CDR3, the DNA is TGCAGTGCTAGAGATAAAGCGGGCAGCAAATATGGCTACACCTTC. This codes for CSARDKAGSKYGYTF.

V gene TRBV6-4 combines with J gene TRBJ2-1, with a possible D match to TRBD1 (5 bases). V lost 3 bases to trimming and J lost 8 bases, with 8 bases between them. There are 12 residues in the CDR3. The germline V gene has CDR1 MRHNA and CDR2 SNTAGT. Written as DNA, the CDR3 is TGTGCCAGCAGTGAATCAGGGTATGAGCAGTTCTTC. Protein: CASSESGYEQFF.

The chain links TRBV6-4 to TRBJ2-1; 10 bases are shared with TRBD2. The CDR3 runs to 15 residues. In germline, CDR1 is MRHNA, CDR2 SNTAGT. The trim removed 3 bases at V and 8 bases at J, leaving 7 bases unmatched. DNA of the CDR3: TGTGCCAGCAGTGAGAGCGGGGGGGCCCGCGATGAGCAGTTCTTC. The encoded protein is CASSESGGARDEQFF.

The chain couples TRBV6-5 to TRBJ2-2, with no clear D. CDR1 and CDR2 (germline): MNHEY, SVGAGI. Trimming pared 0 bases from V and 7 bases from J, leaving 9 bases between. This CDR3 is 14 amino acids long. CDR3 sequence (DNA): TGTGCCAGCAGTTACTCGGGGTTGGGCGGGGAGCTGTTTTTT. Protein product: CASSYSGLGGELFF.

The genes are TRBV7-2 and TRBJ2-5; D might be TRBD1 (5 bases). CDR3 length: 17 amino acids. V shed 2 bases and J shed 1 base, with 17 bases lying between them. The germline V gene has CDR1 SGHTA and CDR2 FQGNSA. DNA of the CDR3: TGTGCCAGCAGCTTACGGCCGGCAGGGATCTTCCAAGAGACCCAGTACTTC. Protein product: CASSLRPAGIFQETQYF.

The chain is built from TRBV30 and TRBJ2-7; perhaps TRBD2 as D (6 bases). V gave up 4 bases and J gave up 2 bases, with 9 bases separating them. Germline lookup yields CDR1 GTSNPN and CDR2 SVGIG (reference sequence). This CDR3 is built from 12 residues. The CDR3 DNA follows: TGTGCCTGGAACGGAGGGGCCTACGAGCAGTACTTC. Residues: CAWNGGAYEQYF.

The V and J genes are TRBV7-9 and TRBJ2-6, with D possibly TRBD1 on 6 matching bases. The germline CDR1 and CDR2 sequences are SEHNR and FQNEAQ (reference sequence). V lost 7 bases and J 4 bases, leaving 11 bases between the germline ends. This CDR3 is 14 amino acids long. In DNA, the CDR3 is TGTGCCAGCACCCAGGGGTCCGGGGCCAACGTCCTGACTTTC. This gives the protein CASTQGSGANVLTF.

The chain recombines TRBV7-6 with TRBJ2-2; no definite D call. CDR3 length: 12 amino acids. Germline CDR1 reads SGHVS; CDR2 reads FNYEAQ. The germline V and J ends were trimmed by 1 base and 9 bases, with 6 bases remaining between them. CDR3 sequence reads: CASSLGSRELFF. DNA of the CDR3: TGTGCCAGCAGCTTAGGAAGCCGGGAGCTGTTTTTT.

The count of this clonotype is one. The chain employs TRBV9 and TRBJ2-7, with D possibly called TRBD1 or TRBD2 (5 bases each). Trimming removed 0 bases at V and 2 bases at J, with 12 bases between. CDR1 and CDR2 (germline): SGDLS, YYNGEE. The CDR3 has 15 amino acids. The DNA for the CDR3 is TGTGCCAGCAGCGTAGAGGCAGGGAGTACCTACGAGCAGTACTTC. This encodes CASSVEAGSTYEQYF.

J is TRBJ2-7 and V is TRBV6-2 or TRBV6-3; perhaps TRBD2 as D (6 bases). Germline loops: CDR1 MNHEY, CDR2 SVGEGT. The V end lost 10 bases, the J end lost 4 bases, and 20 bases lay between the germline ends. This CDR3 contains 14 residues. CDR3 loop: CAIGGSRAPYEQYV. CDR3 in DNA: TGTGCCATCGGAGGGAGCAGGGCTCCGTACGAGCAGTACGTC.